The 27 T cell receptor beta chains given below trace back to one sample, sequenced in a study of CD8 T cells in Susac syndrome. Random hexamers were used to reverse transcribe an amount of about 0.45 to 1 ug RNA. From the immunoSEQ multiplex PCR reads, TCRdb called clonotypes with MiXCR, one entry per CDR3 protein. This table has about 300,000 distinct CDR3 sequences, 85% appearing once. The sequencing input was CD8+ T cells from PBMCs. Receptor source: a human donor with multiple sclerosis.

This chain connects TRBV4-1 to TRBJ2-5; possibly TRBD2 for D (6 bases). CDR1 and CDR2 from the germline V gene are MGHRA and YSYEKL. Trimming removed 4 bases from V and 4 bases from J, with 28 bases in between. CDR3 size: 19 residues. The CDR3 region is CASSPHPGDLTQGGETQYF. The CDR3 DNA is TGCGCCAGCAGCCCTCACCCCGGTGATCTAACGCAGGGAGGAGAGACCCAGTACTTC.

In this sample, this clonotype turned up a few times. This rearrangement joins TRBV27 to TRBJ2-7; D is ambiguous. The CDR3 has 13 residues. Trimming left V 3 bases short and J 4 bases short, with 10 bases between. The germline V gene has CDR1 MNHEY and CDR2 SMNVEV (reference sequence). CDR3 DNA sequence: TGTGCCAGCAGTTTGGGGAATCGATACGAGCAGTACTTC. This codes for CASSLGNRYEQYF.

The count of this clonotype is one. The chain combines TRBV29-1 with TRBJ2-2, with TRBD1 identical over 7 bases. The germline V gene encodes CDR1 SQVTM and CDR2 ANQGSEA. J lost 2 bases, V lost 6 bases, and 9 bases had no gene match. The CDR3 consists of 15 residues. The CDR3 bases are TGCAGCGTCTTTATGGACAGGTCAAACACCGGGGAGCTGTTTTTT. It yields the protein CSVFMDRSNTGELFF.

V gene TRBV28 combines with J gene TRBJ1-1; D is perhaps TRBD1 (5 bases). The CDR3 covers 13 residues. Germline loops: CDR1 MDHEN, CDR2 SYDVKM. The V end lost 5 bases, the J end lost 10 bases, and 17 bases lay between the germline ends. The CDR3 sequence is CASSTLQAPGAFF. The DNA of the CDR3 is TGTGCCAGCAGTACCCTACAGGCCCCGGGAGCTTTCTTT.

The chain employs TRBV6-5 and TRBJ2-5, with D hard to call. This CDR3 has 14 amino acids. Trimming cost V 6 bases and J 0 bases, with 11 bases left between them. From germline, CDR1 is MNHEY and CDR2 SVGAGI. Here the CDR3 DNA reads TGTGCCAGCAGAGGGTTTGGGGACCAAGAGACCCAGTACTTC. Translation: CASRGFGDQETQYF.

CDR3 in amino acids: CASSPGSGRGRGIAKNIQYF. The CDR3 nucleotides read TGCGCCAGCAGCCCCGGTAGCGGGAGGGGCAGGGGTATAGCCAAAAACATTCAGTACTTC. The V gene is TRBV4-3, the J gene TRBJ2-4; the match to TRBD2 covers 11 bases. CDR1 is LGHNA and CDR2 is YSLEER in the germline V gene. The V segment lost 4 bases and the J segment 0 bases; nucleotides outside the gene matches: 14. The CDR3 contains 20 residues.

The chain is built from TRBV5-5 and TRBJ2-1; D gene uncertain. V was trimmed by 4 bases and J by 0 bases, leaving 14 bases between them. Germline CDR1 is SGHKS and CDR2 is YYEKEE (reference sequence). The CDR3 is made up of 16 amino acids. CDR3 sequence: CASSPATVTSYNEQFF. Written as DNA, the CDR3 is TGTGCCAGCAGCCCGGCGACTGTCACCTCCTACAATGAGCAGTTCTTC. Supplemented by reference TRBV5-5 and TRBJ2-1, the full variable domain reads DAGVTQSPTHLIKTRGQQVTLRCSPISGHKSVSWYQQVLGQGPQFIFQYYEKEERGRGNFPDRFSARQFPNYSSELNVNALLLGDSALYLCASSPATVTSYNEQFFGPGTRLTVL.

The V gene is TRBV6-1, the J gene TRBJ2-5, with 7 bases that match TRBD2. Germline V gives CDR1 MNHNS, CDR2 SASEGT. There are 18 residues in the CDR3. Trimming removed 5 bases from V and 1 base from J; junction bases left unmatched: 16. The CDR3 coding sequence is TGTGCCAGCAGTCCGGGTTTCATCTTGAGGGAGGGCCAAGAGACCCAGTACTTC. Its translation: CASSPGFILREGQETQYF.

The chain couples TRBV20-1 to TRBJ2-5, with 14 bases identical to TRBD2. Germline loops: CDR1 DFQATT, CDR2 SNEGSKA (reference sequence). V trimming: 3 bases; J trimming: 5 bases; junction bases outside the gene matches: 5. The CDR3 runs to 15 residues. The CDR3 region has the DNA TGCAGTGCTAGGAAGGGACTAGCGGGAGTGGAGACCCAGTACTTC. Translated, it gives CSARKGLAGVETQYF.

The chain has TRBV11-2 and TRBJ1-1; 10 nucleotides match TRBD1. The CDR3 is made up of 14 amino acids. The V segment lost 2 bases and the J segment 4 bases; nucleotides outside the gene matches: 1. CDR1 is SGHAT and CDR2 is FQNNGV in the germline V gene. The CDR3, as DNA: TGTGCCAGCAGCTTATGGGACAGGGGCACTGAAGCTTTCTTT. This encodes CASSLWDRGTEAFF.

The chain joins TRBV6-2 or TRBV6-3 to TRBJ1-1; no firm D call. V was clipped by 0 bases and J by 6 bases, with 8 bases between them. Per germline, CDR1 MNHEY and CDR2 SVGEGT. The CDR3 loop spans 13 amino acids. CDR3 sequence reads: CASSYSPQAEAFF. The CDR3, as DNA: TGTGCCAGCAGTTACTCCCCCCAGGCTGAAGCTTTCTTT.

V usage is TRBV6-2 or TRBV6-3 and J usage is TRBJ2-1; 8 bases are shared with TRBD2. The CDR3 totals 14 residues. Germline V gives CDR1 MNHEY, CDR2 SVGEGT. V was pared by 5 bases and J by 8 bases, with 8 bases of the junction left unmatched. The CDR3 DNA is TGTGCCAGCAGTAGCGGGAGCTTTAGTCATGAGCAGTTCTTC. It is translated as CASSSGSFSHEQFF.

CDR3 loop: CASSQALFGLGGHEQYF. CDR3 nucleotides: TGTGCCAGCAGCCAAGCGTTGTTTGGTTTAGGGGGCCACGAGCAGTACTTC. The chain carries TRBV4-2 and TRBJ2-7, with 7 bases aligning to TRBD1. Trimming took 1 base from V and 5 from J; bases not matched to a gene: 14. The CDR3 runs 17 residues. CDR1 and CDR2 from the germline V gene are LGHNA and YNFKEQ.

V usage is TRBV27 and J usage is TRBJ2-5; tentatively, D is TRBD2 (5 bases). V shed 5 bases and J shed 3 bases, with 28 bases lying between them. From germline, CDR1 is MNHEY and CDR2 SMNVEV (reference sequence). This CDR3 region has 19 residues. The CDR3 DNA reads TGTGCCAGCAGTCCGCCCCCGACTACTCCCACGTTGGGAAAAGAGACCCAGTACTTC. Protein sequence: CASSPPPTTPTLGKETQYF.

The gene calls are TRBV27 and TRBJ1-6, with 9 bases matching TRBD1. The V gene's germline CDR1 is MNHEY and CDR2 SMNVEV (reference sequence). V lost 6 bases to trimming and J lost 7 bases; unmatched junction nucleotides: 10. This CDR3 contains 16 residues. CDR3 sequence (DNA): TGTGCCAGCAGCCCGTTTGCCGGGACAGGGAATTCACCCCTCCACTTT. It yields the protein CASSPFAGTGNSPLHF.

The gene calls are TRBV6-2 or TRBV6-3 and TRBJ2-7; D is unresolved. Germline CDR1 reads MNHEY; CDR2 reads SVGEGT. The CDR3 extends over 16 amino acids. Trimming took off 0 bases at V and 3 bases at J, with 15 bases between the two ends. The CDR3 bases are TGTGCCAGCAGTTACTCTCTAGAAATTAGGCGCTACGAGCAGTACTTC. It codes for CASSYSLEIRRYEQYF.

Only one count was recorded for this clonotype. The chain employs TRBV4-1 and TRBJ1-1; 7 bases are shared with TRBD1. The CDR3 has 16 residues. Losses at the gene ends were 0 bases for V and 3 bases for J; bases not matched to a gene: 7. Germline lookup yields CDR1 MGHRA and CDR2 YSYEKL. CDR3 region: CASSQDLGTVYTEAFF. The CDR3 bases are TGCGCCAGCAGCCAAGATCTCGGGACAGTTTACACTGAAGCTTTCTTT.

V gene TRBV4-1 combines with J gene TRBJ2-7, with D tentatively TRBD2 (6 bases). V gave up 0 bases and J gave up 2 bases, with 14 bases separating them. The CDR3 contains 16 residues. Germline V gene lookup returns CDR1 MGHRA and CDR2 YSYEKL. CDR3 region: CASSQEEGWVAYEQYF. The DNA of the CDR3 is TGCGCCAGCAGCCAAGAGGAGGGGTGGGTGGCCTACGAGCAGTACTTC.

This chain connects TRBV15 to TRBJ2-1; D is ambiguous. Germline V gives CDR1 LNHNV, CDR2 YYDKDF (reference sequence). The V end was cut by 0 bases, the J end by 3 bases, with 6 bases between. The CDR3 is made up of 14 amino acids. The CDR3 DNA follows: TGTGCCACCAGCAGAGATATGGGCTACAATGAGCAGTTCTTC. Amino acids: CATSRDMGYNEQFF.

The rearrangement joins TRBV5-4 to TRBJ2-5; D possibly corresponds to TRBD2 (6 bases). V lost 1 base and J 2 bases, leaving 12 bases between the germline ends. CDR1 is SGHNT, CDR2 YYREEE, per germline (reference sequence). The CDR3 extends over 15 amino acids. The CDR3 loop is CASSLWTGGQETQYF. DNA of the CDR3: TGTGCCAGCAGCTTGTGGACCGGAGGGCAAGAGACCCAGTACTTC.

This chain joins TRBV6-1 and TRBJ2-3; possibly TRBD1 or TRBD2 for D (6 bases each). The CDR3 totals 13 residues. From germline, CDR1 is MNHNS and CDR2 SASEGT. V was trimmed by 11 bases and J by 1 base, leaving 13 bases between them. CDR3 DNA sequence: TGTGCCGGATCTGGGGGGCGCACAGATACGCAGTATTTT. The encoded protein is CAGSGGRTDTQYF.

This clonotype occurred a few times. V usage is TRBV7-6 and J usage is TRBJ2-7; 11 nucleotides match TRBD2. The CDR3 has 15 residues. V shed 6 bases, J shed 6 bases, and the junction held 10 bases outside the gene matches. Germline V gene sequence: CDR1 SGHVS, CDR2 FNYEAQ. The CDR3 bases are TGTGCCAGCAGTTCACCGACTAGCGGGAAGGTCGAGCAGTACTTC. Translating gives CASSSPTSGKVEQYF.

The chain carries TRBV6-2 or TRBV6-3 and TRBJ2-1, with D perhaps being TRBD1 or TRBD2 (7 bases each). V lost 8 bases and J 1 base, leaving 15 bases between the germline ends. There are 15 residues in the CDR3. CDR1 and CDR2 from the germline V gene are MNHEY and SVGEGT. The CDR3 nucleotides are TGTGCCAGCTCTGGGGGGGACAGATCCTACAATGAGCAGTTCTTC. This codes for CASSGGDRSYNEQFF.

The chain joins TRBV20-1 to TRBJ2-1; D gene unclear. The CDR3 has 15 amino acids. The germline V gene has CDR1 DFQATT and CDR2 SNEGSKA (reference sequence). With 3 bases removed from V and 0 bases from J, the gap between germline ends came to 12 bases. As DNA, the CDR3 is TGCAGTGCTAGTTTTGGCCGGAGCTCCTACAATGAGCAGTTCTTC. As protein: CSASFGRSSYNEQFF.

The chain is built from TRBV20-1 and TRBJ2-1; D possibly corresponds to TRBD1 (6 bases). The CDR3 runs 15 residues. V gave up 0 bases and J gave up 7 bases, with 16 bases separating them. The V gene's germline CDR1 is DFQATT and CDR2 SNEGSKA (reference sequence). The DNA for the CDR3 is TGCAGTGCTAGAGATCTGGACAGAGCCAGTAATGAGCAGTTCTTC. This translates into CSARDLDRASNEQFF.

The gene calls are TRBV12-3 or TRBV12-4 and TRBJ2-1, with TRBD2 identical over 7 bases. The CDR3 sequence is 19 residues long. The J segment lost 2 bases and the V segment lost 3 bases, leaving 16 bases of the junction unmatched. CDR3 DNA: TGTGCCAGCAGTTTTACGGCCGGAGGGCGGGAGTGGGCCTACAATGAGCAGTTCTTC. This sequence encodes CASSFTAGGREWAYNEQFF.

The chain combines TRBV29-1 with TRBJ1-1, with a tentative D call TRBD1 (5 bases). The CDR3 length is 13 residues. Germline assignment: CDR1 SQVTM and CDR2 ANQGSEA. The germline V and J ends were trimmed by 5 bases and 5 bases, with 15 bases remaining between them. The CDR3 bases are TGCAGCGTTAGCGAGGGGTATCGGACTGAAGCTTTCTTT. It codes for CSVSEGYRTEAFF.